This entry lists 11 T cell receptor beta chains sequenced from one sample in a study of T cell clusters in autoimmune cytopenias. Each sample's input was about 270 ng genomic DNA, some 38,000 genome equivalents. One tube held mixed TRB-A and TRB-B primer pools for touch-down PCR. TCRdb reprocessed the multiplex PCR reads and stores each CDR3 protein as one record, lacking DNA. The clone table shows roughly 1,500 distinct CDR3 sequences, with the ten largest holding approximately 59%. These data were also reused for a study on T cell repertoires in aging, cancer and after chemotherapy.

Input material: peripheral blood. The receptors were gathered from a human donor with chronic lymphocytic leukemia.

The V and J genes are TRBV12-3 or TRBV12-4 and TRBJ2-7; TCRdb reports TRBD2, a call that lacks DNA to check it against. This CDR3 contains 17 residues. The CDR3 spells CAITGTSGSLSSYEQYF.

The V gene is TRBV7-3, the J gene TRBJ2-3; TCRdb selects TRBD2, and the lack of DNA leaves this call unchecked. The CDR3 contains 18 residues. Germline CDR1 and CDR2: SGHTA and FQGTGA. The CDR3 sequence is CASTLAQGLAASTDTQYF.

This chain connects TRBV2 to TRBJ2-5. The CDR3 spans 13 residues. CDR1 and CDR2 from the germline V gene are SNHLY and FYNNEI. This CDR3 is CATQDLGQETQYF.

By frequency, this clonotype is medium-sized. The chain carries TRBV18 and TRBJ2-3; absent DNA, TCRdb's TRBD2 call cannot be checked. CDR3 length equals 17 residues. Germline CDR1 and CDR2: KGHSH and LQKENI. CDR3 protein: CASSPGDSWASTDTQYF.

In terms of frequency, this clonotype is medium-sized. The rearrangement joins TRBV27 to TRBJ2-2. Germline-derived CDR1 and CDR2 are MNHEY and SMNVEV (reference sequence). This CDR3 contains 12 residues. This CDR3 is CASTGDTGELFF.

The chain has TRBV4-2 and TRBJ2-3. The CDR3 runs 12 residues. CDR1 is LGHNA, CDR2 YNFKEQ, per germline. The CDR3 spells CASSQEPDTQYF.

This clonotype is identified as medium-sized (0.01 to 0.1%) from frequency. V and J are TRBV19 and TRBJ1-2. The CDR3 totals 14 residues. Germline CDR1 reads LNHDA; CDR2 reads SQIVND (reference sequence). CDR3 amino acids: CASRLRGVDYGYTF.

This clonotype registers medium-sized by frequency. The chain joins TRBV2 to TRBJ2-2; TCRdb lists TRBD1, though no DNA is available to test this call. The germline gives CDR1 SNHLY, CDR2 FYNNEI. The length of the CDR3 is 16 residues. The CDR3 sequence is CASRDRGRLNTGELFF.

This clonotype is medium-sized by frequency. The chain joins TRBV29-1 to TRBJ2-7; TCRdb's assignment of TRBD1 cannot be checked, as there is no DNA. This CDR3 is 13 amino acids long. Germline V gene sequence: CDR1 SQVTM, CDR2 ANQGSEA. CDR3 sequence reads: CSVASTGSYEQYF.

This clonotype shows up as medium-sized (0.01 to 0.1%) by frequency. The J gene is TRBJ2-4, the V gene TRBV19; TCRdb reports TRBD2, a call that lacks DNA to check it against. Germline values: CDR1 LNHDA, CDR2 SQIVND (reference sequence). The CDR3 runs to 18 residues. The CDR3 sequence: CASTGALAGVGAKNIQYF.

This clonotype counts as medium-sized by frequency. The chain is built from TRBV5-5 and TRBJ1-4. Per the germline V gene, CDR1 is SGHKS and CDR2 is YYEKEE (reference sequence). CDR3 length: 15 residues. The CDR3 protein is CASSLATGLNEKLFF.